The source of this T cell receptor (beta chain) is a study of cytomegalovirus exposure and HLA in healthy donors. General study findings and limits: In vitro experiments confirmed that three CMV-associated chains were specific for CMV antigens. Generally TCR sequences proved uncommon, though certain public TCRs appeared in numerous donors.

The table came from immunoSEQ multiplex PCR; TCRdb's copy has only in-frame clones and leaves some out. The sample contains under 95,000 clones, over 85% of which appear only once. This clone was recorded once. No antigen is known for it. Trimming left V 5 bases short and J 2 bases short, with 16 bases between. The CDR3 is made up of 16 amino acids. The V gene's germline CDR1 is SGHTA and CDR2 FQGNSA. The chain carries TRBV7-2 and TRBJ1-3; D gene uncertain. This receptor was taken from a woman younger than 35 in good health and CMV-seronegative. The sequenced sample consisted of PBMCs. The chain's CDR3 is CASSPYVLPPGNTIYF. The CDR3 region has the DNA TGTGCCAGCAGCCCCTATGTCCTTCCCCCTGGAAACACCATATATTTT.